This T cell receptor (beta chain) was captured by sequencing in a study of CD8+ T cells in alopecia areata. In the study overall: Treated patients swallowed 5 to 10 mg of oral tofacitinib twice daily.

Germline V gene lookup returns CDR1 SNHLY and CDR2 FYNNEI. The CDR3 is made up of 14 amino acids. With 6 bases removed from V and 3 bases from J, the gap between germline ends came to 12 bases. cDNA reverse transcribed from extracted RNA served as the sequencing template. Only in-frame clones appear in the TCRdb table, and some are missing; sequencing was by immunoSEQ multiplex PCR. The sample includes 200,000 to 250,000 clones, approximately 52% of them seen just once. Sequencing used CD4+ T cells sorted from blood, obtained at week 0. This clonotype originated in a human donor with alopecia areata. The rearrangement uses TRBV2 and TRBJ1-5; perhaps TRBD1 as D (6 bases). CDR3 sequence reads: CASSQQGVNQPQHF. Here the CDR3 DNA reads TGTGCCAGCAGCCAACAGGGCGTCAATCAGCCCCAGCATTTT.